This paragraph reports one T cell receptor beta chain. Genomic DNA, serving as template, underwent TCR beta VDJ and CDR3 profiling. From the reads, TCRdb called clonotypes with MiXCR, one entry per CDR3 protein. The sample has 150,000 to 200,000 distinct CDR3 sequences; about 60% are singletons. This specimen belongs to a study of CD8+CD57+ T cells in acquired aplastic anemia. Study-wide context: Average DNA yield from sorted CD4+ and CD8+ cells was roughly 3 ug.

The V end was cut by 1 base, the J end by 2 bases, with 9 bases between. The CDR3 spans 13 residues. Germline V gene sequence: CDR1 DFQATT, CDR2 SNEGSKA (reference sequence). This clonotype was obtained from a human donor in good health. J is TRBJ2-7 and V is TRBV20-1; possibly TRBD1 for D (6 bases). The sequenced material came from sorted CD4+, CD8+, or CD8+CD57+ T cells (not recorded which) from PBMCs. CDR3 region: CSARGTEPYEQYF. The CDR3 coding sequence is TGCAGTGCTAGAGGGACAGAGCCCTACGAGCAGTACTTC.